The 18 T cell receptor beta chains listed next were all sequenced from one sample in a study of vaccination and CD4 T cells after COVID-19. These receptors have no identified antigens. As for treatment: roughly 10-day PBMC culture with coronavirus spike peptide pools or control peptides (ViraFEST assay). Cultured CD4+ T-cell DNA underwent Oncomine TCR Beta short-read sequencing. A single record per CDR3 protein comes from TCRdb applying MiXCR to the PCR reads. The sample carries some 7,100 distinct CDR3 sequences, around 70% recorded once. Source material: CD4+ T cells from blood, cultured in vitro. Source of these receptors: a human donor who had recovered from COVID-19.

This chain joins TRBV20-1 and TRBJ1-1; D ambiguous. The CDR3 length is 12 residues. The germline gives CDR1 DFQATT, CDR2 SNEGSKA (reference sequence). Trimming pared 6 bases from V and 0 bases from J, leaving 8 bases between. This chain's CDR3 is CSALDLNTEAFF. CDR3 DNA sequence: TGCAGTGCCCTCGACCTGAACACTGAAGCTTTCTTT.

The chain employs TRBV28 and TRBJ1-2; no definite D call. The CDR3 covers 12 residues. CDR1 is MDHEN and CDR2 is SYDVKM in the germline V gene. V lost 1 base and J 2 bases, leaving 2 bases between the germline ends. The CDR3 here is CASSLYNYGYTF. The CDR3, as DNA: TGTGCCAGCAGTTTATACAACTATGGCTACACCTTC.

The chain carries TRBV6-1 and TRBJ1-5; 8 bases agree with TRBD1. Germline loops: CDR1 MNHNS, CDR2 SASEGT. The junction had 12 bases not matched to a gene; V was cut back by 6 bases and J by 5 bases. The length of the CDR3 is 16 residues. CDR3 amino acids: CASRQAGRTGHQPQHF. CDR3 nucleotides: TGTGCCAGCAGACAAGCCGGGAGGACAGGGCATCAGCCCCAGCATTTT.

This clonotype was seen once. The chain links TRBV24-1 to TRBJ1-5, with a weak D call TRBD1 (5 bases). CDR3 length: 16 amino acids. The V gene lost 4 bases and the J gene lost 5 bases, with 17 bases spanning the gap. The germline V gene encodes CDR1 KGHDR and CDR2 SFDVKD. CDR3 coding DNA: TGTGCCACCAGTGACGGGTTAGGGGACGGCTATCAGCCCCAGCATTTT. Translating it yields CATSDGLGDGYQPQHF.

CDR3 amino acids: CSARSGGTNTEAFF. CDR3 bases: TGCAGTGCTAGATCAGGAGGTACGAACACTGAAGCTTTCTTT. V is TRBV20-1 and J is TRBJ1-1; D not certain. This CDR3 region has 14 residues. CDR1 is DFQATT and CDR2 is SNEGSKA in the germline V gene (reference sequence). With 2 bases removed from V and 1 base from J, the gap between germline ends came to 11 bases.

The genes are TRBV24-1 and TRBJ2-1; TRBD2 might be the D (5 bases). This CDR3 is 16 amino acids long. The germline gives CDR1 KGHDR, CDR2 SFDVKD. Trimming stripped 1 base from V and 10 bases from J, with 19 bases between. CDR3 DNA: TGTGCCACCAGTGATTTCGCCGGGAACGCATTGGTAGAGCAGTTCTTC. This sequence encodes CATSDFAGNALVEQFF.

This chain joins TRBV6-2 or TRBV6-3 and TRBJ2-3, with 10 bases aligning to TRBD2. Germline-derived CDR1 and CDR2 are MNHEY and SVGEGT. CDR3 length: 18 residues. J gave up 2 bases and V 0 bases, and 8 bases lay outside the gene matches. The CDR3 nucleotides are TGTGCCAGCAGTTACTCAGGCACCCTAGCGGGAGTCACAGATACGCAGTATTTT. Its protein product is CASSYSGTLAGVTDTQYF.

The rearrangement uses TRBV20-1 and TRBJ1-3; D unclear. Trimming cost V 7 bases and J 0 bases, with 13 bases left between them. The CDR3 consists of 14 residues. Germline assignment: CDR1 DFQATT and CDR2 SNEGSKA (reference sequence). The CDR3 bases are TGCAGTGGTACAACGCGTGACTCTGGAAACACCATATATTTT. Translated, it gives CSGTTRDSGNTIYF.

This clonotype has just one count. The CDR3 is CASSPTGVRSNQPQHF. The CDR3 DNA reads as TGTGCCAGCAGCCCGACAGGGGTCCGGAGCAATCAGCCCCAGCATTTT. The V gene is TRBV7-2, the J gene TRBJ1-5, with 8 bases aligning to TRBD1. The CDR3 sequence is 16 residues long. Germline values: CDR1 SGHTA, CDR2 FQGNSA. V was pared by 5 bases and J by 1 base, with 7 bases of the junction left unmatched.

This chain connects TRBV6-2 or TRBV6-3 to TRBJ2-7; 8 bases map to TRBD2. The V segment lost 1 base and the J segment 5 bases; nucleotides outside the gene matches: 7. The germline CDR1 and CDR2 sequences are MNHEY and SVGEGT. The CDR3 is 15 amino acids. The CDR3 here is CASSYLAGRSHEQYF. The CDR3 coding sequence is TGTGCCAGCAGTTACTTAGCGGGAAGGAGTCACGAGCAGTACTTC.

About this clonotype: One junction end does not reproduce the germline sequence, and a read error may be involved. The rearrangement links TRBV7-2 to TRBJ2-2; the match to TRBD2 covers 10 bases. This CDR3 has 16 residues. The germline V gene has CDR1 SGHTA and CDR2 FQGNSA. CDR3 nucleotide sequence: TGTGCCAGCACCTTAAGAGCGGGAGGGACCACCGGGGAGCTGTTTTTT. Amino acid sequence: CASTLRAGGTTGELFF.

The chain couples TRBV6-2 or TRBV6-3 to TRBJ2-5; D not resolved. Trimming removed 6 bases from V and 5 bases from J, with 19 bases in between. The CDR3 is 15 amino acids. Germline-derived CDR1 and CDR2 are MNHEY and SVGEGT. The CDR3 DNA reads as TGTGCCAGCAGCTATACCGGGCCCGCCGGGGAGACCCAGTACTTC. This encodes CASSYTGPAGETQYF.

J is TRBJ2-5 and V is TRBV7-2, with D perhaps assigned TRBD1 or TRBD2 (6 bases each). V was clipped by 5 bases and J by 5 bases, with 12 bases between them. Germline CDR1 reads SGHTA; CDR2 reads FQGNSA. The CDR3 contains 13 residues. The CDR3 coding sequence is TGTGCCAGCAGCGTGGGGGGCTCCGAGACCCAGTACTTC. Its translation is CASSVGGSETQYF.

The chain has TRBV6-1 and TRBJ1-2, with 8 bases identical to TRBD1. The germline V gene has CDR1 MNHNS and CDR2 SASEGT. After removal of 4 bases from V and 8 bases from J, the junction contained 6 bases not matched to a gene. This CDR3 contains 13 residues. The CDR3 region has the DNA TGTGCCAGCAGTGGTGGACAGGGAGGGGGCTACACCTTC. Translated: CASSGGQGGGYTF.

This clonotype appeared a few times. This chain joins TRBV7-8 and TRBJ2-7; D may be TRBD2 (5 bases). The CDR3 contains 16 residues. CDR1 and CDR2 (germline): SGHVS, FQNEAQ. The germline V and J ends were trimmed by 5 bases and 3 bases, with 20 bases remaining between them. The CDR3 sequence: CASSPARGTRGYEQYF. The CDR3 DNA sequence: TGTGCCAGCAGCCCCGCACGGGGAACCAGAGGCTACGAGCAGTACTTC.

The gene calls are TRBV11-2 and TRBJ2-7; D uncertain. The V gene lost 3 bases and the J gene lost 3 bases, with 9 bases spanning the gap. Germline V gives CDR1 SGHAT, CDR2 FQNNGV. There are 13 residues in the CDR3. CDR3 coding DNA: TGTGCCAGCAGCTTCACCTTCCTCTACGAGCAGTACTTC. It codes for CASSFTFLYEQYF.

The J gene is TRBJ2-7, the V gene TRBV20-1; D gene uncertain. Trimming stripped 0 bases from V and 6 bases from J, with 12 bases between. This CDR3 has 13 residues. Per the germline V gene, CDR1 is DFQATT and CDR2 is SNEGSKA (reference sequence). DNA for the CDR3: TGCAGTGCTAGAGATGGGGTTTTGGGCGAGCAGTACTTC. It translates to CSARDGVLGEQYF.

This clonotype was counted a single time. As DNA, the CDR3 is TGTGCCAGCTGGGGCGGGGAGCTGTTTTTT. Encoded protein: CASWGGELFF. The J gene is TRBJ2-2, the V gene TRBV2; D remains unclear. Trimming took 8 bases from V and 7 from J, leaving 5 bases between them. This CDR3 region has 10 residues. The germline V gene has CDR1 SNHLY and CDR2 FYNNEI. The variable domain in full, completed from reference TRBV2 and TRBJ2-2, reads EPEVTQTPSHQVTQMGQEVILRCVPISNHLYFYWYRQILGQKVEFLVSFYNNEISEKSEIFDDQFSVERPDGSNFTLKIRSTKLEDSAMYFCASWGGELFFGEGSRLTVL.